Listed here are 11 T cell receptor beta chains from one sample, sequenced in a study of shared clonotypes between healthy human individuals. The table came from immunoSEQ multiplex PCR; TCRdb's copy has only in-frame clones and leaves some out. The table records some 530,000 clones, about 72% of them present only once. What was sequenced was PBMCs. The receptors were gathered from a woman between 35 and 50 years old in good health. Some clones in this sample may be carry-over from other donors' samples.

The chain couples TRBV18 to TRBJ2-7; 8 nucleotides line up with TRBD2. Germline V gene lookup returns CDR1 KGHSH and CDR2 LQKENI. CDR3 size: 15 residues. V shed 4 bases, J shed 2 bases, and the junction held 7 bases outside the gene matches. The CDR3 loop reads CASSLELAAAYEQYF. The CDR3 DNA reads as TGTGCCAGCTCACTTGAACTAGCGGCCGCCTACGAGCAGTACTTC.

The genes are TRBV27 and TRBJ1-1; the match to TRBD1 covers 7 bases. Per germline, CDR1 MNHEY and CDR2 SMNVEV (reference sequence). This CDR3 region has 14 residues. V lost 3 bases to trimming and J lost 5 bases; unmatched junction nucleotides: 6. The CDR3 region has the DNA TGTGCCAGCAGTTTGAGCAGGGGGGCTACTGAAGCTTTCTTT. It yields the protein CASSLSRGATEAFF.

The chain joins TRBV5-6 to TRBJ2-2; 13 bases are a match to TRBD2. Losses at the gene ends were 3 bases for V and 6 bases for J; bases not matched to a gene: 11. CDR1 is SGHDT, CDR2 YYEEEE, per germline. The CDR3 extends over 18 amino acids. The CDR3 DNA reads TGTGCCAGCAGCTCCCGGACTAGCGGGAGTGTGTGGGCCGGGGAGCTGTTTTTT. Its protein product is CASSSRTSGSVWAGELFF.

The chain employs TRBV6-5 and TRBJ1-4; the match to TRBD1 covers 9 bases. The length of the CDR3 is 16 residues. CDR1 is MNHEY, CDR2 SVGAGI, per germline. Trimming at V came to 2 bases and at J to 7 bases, leaving 8 bases not matched to a gene. The CDR3 region is CASSYGTGYGTEKLFF. The CDR3 DNA reads TGTGCCAGCAGTTACGGGACAGGGTATGGCACTGAAAAACTGTTTTTT.

This clone was picked up a small number of times. This chain joins TRBV27 and TRBJ2-1; 8 positions match TRBD2. V gave up 1 base and J gave up 7 bases; unmatched junction bases: 6. This CDR3 is built from 15 residues. Germline V gene sequence: CDR1 MNHEY, CDR2 SMNVEV (reference sequence). The CDR3: CASSLFQREINEQFF. CDR3 bases: TGTGCCAGCAGTTTATTTCAGCGGGAGATAAATGAGCAGTTCTTC.

This clone was seen a single time. The chain joins TRBV7-3 to TRBJ2-7; D is perhaps TRBD2 (6 bases). Trimming took 2 bases from V and 2 from J, leaving 13 bases between them. CDR1 is SGHTA and CDR2 is FQGTGA in the germline V gene. CDR3 size: 15 residues. CDR3 amino acids: CASSLGGTQTYEQYF. The CDR3 DNA sequence: TGTGCCAGCAGCTTAGGGGGGACGCAAACCTACGAGCAGTACTTC. The complete variable domain, with remaining parts taken from reference TRBV7-3 and TRBJ2-7, reads GAGVSQTPSNKVTEKGKYVELRCDPISGHTALYWYRQSLGQGPEFLIYFQGTGAADDSGLPNDRFFAVRPEGSVSTLKIQRTERGDSAVYLCASSLGGTQTYEQYFGPGTRLTVT.

The chain employs TRBV6-6 and TRBJ2-7; 8 bases agree with TRBD2. CDR3 length: 15 amino acids. Losses at the gene ends were 2 bases for V and 6 bases for J; bases not matched to a gene: 9. Germline V CDR1 and CDR2: MNHNY, SVGAGI (reference sequence). In DNA, the CDR3 is TGTGCCAGCAGTTACGAACCGGGACTAGTGGGCGAGCAGTACTTC. Its translation is CASSYEPGLVGEQYF.

V gene TRBV27 combines with J gene TRBJ2-1; D is unresolved. The CDR3 has 15 amino acids. V lost 3 bases and J lost 1, with 10 bases in between. Germline V gives CDR1 MNHEY, CDR2 SMNVEV (reference sequence). CDR3 sequence (DNA): TGTGCCAGCAGTTTTCACGGCAGTTCCTACAATGAGCAGTTCTTC. It is translated as CASSFHGSSYNEQFF.

The chain joins TRBV18 to TRBJ2-2; 12 bases agree with TRBD2. CDR1 is KGHSH, CDR2 LQKENI, per germline. This CDR3 is built from 16 residues. Germline trimming cut 6 bases from V and 6 bases from J; bases unmatched to any gene: 8. The DNA of the CDR3 is TGTGCCAGCTCCCAGTTACTAGCGGGAGGCTCCGGGGAGCTGTTTTTT. Residues: CASSQLLAGGSGELFF. The entire variable domain, with the rest obtained from reference TRBV18 and TRBJ2-2, is as follows: NAGVMQNPRHLVRRRGQEARLRCSPMKGHSHVYWYRQLPEEGLKFMVYLQKENIIDESGMPKERFSAEFPKEGPSILRIQQVVRGDSAAYFCASSQLLAGGSGELFFGEGSRLTVL.

Worth noting for this clone: A single base separates this from a much larger clone, so it may be a read error. Other DNA sequences within the sample encode an identical CDR3. The chain recombines TRBV30 with TRBJ1-5; 8 nucleotides align to TRBD1. The CDR3 is 12 amino acids. CDR1 is GTSNPN, CDR2 SVGIG, per germline (reference sequence). The V segment lost 2 bases and the J segment 14 bases; nucleotides outside the gene matches: 8. The CDR3 region has the DNA TGTGCCTGGAGTCCTGGGACAGGCCCAGAGCATTTT. It is translated as CAWSPGTGPEHF.

The V call is TRBV6-5, the J call TRBJ1-1; weak D call: TRBD1 (5 bases). Germline CDR1 is MNHEY and CDR2 is SVGAGI. The CDR3 loop spans 12 amino acids. V was shortened by 6 bases and J by 8 bases, with 13 bases between the two germline ends. For the CDR3, the DNA is TGTGCCAGCAGCAGACCGGGACGGGAAGCTTTCTTT. Its translation: CASSRPGREAFF.